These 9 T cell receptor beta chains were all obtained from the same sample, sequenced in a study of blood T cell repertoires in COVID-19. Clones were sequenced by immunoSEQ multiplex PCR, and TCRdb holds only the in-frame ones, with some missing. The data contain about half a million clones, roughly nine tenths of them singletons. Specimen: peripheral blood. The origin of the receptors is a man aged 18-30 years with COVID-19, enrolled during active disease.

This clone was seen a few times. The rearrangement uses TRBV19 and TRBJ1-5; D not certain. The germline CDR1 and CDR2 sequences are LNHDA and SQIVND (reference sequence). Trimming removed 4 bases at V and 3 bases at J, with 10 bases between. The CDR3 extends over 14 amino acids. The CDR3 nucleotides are TGTGCCAGTAGTAAAGCAGGCCTCAATCAGCCCCAGCATTTT. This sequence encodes CASSKAGLNQPQHF.

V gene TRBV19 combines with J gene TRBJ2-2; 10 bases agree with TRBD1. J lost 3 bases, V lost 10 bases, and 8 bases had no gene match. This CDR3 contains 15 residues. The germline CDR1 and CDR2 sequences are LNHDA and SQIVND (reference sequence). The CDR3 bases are TGTGCCACCAAAAGGGGGACAGGGGACACCGGGGAGCTGTTTTTT. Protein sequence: CATKRGTGDTGELFF.

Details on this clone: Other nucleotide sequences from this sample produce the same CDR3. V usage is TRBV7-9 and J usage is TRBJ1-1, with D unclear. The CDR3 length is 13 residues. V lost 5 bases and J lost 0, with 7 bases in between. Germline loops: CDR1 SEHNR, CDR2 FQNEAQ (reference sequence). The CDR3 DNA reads TGTGCCAGCAGCCCTACAGTGAACACTGAAGCTTTCTTT. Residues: CASSPTVNTEAFF.

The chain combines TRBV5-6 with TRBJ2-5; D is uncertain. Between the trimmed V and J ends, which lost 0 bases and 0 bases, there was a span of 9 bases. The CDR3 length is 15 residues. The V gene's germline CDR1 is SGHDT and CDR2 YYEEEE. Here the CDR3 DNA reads TGTGCCAGCAGCTTGGTCAGTCGAAACCAAGAGACCCAGTACTTC. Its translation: CASSLVSRNQETQYF.

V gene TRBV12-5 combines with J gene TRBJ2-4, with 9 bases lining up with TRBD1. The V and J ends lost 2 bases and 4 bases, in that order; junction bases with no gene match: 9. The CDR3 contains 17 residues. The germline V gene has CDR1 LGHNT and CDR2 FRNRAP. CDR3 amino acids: CASGLSPDRGEKNIQYF. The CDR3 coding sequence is TGTGCTAGTGGTTTGTCCCCGGACAGGGGAGAGAAAAACATTCAGTACTTC. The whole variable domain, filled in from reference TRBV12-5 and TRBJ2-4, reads DARVTQTPRHKVTEMGQEVTMRCQPILGHNTVFWYRQTMMQGLELLAYFRNRAPLDDSGMPKDRFSAEMPDATLATLKIQPSEPRDSAVYFCASGLSPDRGEKNIQYFGAGTRLSVL.

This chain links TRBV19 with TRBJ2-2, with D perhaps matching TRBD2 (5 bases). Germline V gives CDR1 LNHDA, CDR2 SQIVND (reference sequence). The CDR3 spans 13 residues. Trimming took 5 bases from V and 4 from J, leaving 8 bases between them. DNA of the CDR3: TGTGCCAGTAGTCCCCGGGGCACCGGGGAGCTGTTTTTT. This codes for CASSPRGTGELFF. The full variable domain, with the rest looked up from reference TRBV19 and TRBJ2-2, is DGGITQSPKYLFRKEGQNVTLSCEQNLNHDAMYWYRQDPGQGLRLIYYSQIVNDFQKGDIAEGYSVSREKKESFPLTVTSAQKNPTAFYLCASSPRGTGELFFGEGSRLTVL.

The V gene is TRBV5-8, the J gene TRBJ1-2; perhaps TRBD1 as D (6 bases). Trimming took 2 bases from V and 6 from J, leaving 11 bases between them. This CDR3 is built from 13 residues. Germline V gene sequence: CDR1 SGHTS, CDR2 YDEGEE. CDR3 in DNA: TGTGCCAGCAGCTTAACAGGGTGGAATGGCTACACCTTC. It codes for CASSLTGWNGYTF.

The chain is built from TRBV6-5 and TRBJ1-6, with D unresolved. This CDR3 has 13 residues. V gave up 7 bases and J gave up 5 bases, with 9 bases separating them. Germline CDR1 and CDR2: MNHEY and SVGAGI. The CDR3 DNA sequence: TGTGCCAGCAATCGGGAGAATAATTCACCCCTCCACTTT. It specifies CASNRENNSPLHF.

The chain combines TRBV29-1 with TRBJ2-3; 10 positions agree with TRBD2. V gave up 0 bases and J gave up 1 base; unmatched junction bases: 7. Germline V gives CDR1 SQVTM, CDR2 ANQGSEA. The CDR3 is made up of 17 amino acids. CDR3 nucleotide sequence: TGCAGCGTTGAAGATCGGAATAGCGGGAGGCGCACAGATACGCAGTATTTT. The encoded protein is CSVEDRNSGRRTDTQYF.